Listed here are 18 T cell receptor beta chains from one sample, sequenced in a study of blood T cell repertoires in COVID-19. Sequencing used immunoSEQ multiplex PCR; TCRdb keeps in-frame clones, though not all of them. The data contain 150,000 to 200,000 clones, approximately 78% of them singletons. Sequences were obtained from peripheral blood. These receptors were collected from a woman over 75 with COVID-19, enrolled during active disease.

This clone is a singleton in its sample. This sequence joins TRBV27 and TRBJ2-7; 7 bases are shared with TRBD1. There are 14 residues in the CDR3. The V and J ends lost 5 bases and 4 bases, in that order; junction bases with no gene match: 8. CDR1 MNHEY and CDR2 SMNVEV come from the germline V gene (reference sequence). In nucleotides, the CDR3 is TGTGCCAGCAGTCCCGTCGGACAGGTTTACGAGCAGTACTTC. Translation gives CASSPVGQVYEQYF.

V usage is TRBV27 and J usage is TRBJ2-3, with 10 bases that match TRBD2. The CDR3 sequence is 16 residues long. V was pared by 2 bases and J by 2 bases, with 4 bases of the junction left unmatched. The V gene's germline CDR1 is MNHEY and CDR2 SMNVEV (reference sequence). CDR3 bases: TGTGCCAGCAGTTTACGGAGCGGGAGGGCCACAGATACGCAGTATTTT. This encodes CASSLRSGRATDTQYF.

The V gene is TRBV21-1, the J gene TRBJ2-5; the table's D call TRBD1 went unverified against the DNA. TRBV21-1 is a listed pseudogene. The CDR3 has 16 amino acids. CDR3 nucleotide sequence: TGTGCCAGCAGCACTACCGGGACAGGGCCCATGGAGACCCAGTACTTC. This encodes CASSTTGTGPMETQYF.

This sequence joins TRBV14 and TRBJ2-3; a possible D gene is TRBD2 (6 bases). The V end was cut by 4 bases, the J end by 6 bases, with 17 bases between. This CDR3 region has 15 residues. The germline gives CDR1 SGHDN, CDR2 FVKESK. This CDR3 is CASSPRRLGGDTQYF. Here the CDR3 DNA reads TGTGCCAGCAGCCCTAGGCGTTTGGGGGGTGATACGCAGTATTTT.

The chain combines TRBV10-3 with TRBJ2-3; 12 bases are shared with TRBD2. The CDR3 is made up of 18 amino acids. Germline loops: CDR1 ENHRY, CDR2 SYGVKD. Trimming cost V 3 bases and J 0 bases; bases outside gene matches: 7. Here the CDR3 DNA reads TGTGCCATCAGTGAAGGACTAGCGGGGAGCCCTAGCACAGATACGCAGTATTTT. This translates into CAISEGLAGSPSTDTQYF.

In DNA, the CDR3 is TGTGCCAGCAGCTCTCCCCCAACGAGAGCCTCCTACAATGAGCAGTTCTTC. Residues: CASSSPPTRASYNEQFF. The rearrangement uses TRBV14 and TRBJ2-1; D is undetermined. Germline-derived CDR1 and CDR2 are SGHDN and FVKESK. The ends were cut back, 5 bases at V and 0 bases at J, with 17 bases in the middle. CDR3 length equals 17 residues. The variable domain in full, with the rest retrieved from reference TRBV14 and TRBJ2-1, is EAGVTQFPSHSVIEKGQTVTLRCDPISGHDNLYWYRRVMGKEIKFLLHFVKESKQDESGMPNNRFLAERTGGTYSTLKVQPAELEDSGVYFCASSSPPTRASYNEQFFGPGTRLTVL.

This chain links TRBV11-2 with TRBJ2-7; TRBD2 matches at 13 bases. The CDR3 totals 12 residues. Trimming cost V 7 bases and J 12 bases; bases outside gene matches: 6. Germline assignment: CDR1 SGHAT and CDR2 FQNNGV. CDR3 DNA sequence: TGTGCCAGCATCGGACTAGCGGGAGTGATGTACTTC. Protein product: CASIGLAGVMYF.

The CDR3 loop is CASSRSGSSSNTGELFF. The DNA for the CDR3 is TGTGCCAGCAGTAGGAGCGGGAGTTCCTCGAACACCGGGGAGCTGTTTTTT. The chain employs TRBV28 and TRBJ2-2; 8 bases fit TRBD2. V lost 5 bases to trimming and J lost 0 bases; unmatched junction nucleotides: 8. CDR1 MDHEN and CDR2 SYDVKM come from the germline V gene. The CDR3 loop spans 17 amino acids. Combining the CDR3 with reference TRBV28 and TRBJ2-2 gives the whole variable domain DVKVTQSSRYLVKRTGEKVFLECVQDMDHENMFWYRQDPGLGLRLIYFSYDVKMKEKGDIPEGYSVSREKKERFSLILESASTNQTSMYLCASSRSGSSSNTGELFFGEGSRLTVL.

This chain links TRBV19 with TRBJ2-7, with 10 bases that match TRBD2. In germline, CDR1 is LNHDA, CDR2 SQIVND (reference sequence). The CDR3 is 17 residues long. V was clipped by 2 bases and J by 0 bases; unmatched bases: 7. This CDR3 is CASSISLAGRSSYEQYF. The CDR3 coding sequence is TGTGCCAGTAGTATATCACTAGCGGGGCGCTCCTCCTACGAGCAGTACTTC.

V is TRBV2 and J is TRBJ1-2; D might be TRBD1 (5 bases). Germline CDR1 is SNHLY and CDR2 is FYNNEI. The V end was cut by 3 bases, the J end by 6 bases, with 8 bases between. The CDR3 has 12 amino acids. This CDR3 is CASSDSGNGYTF. The CDR3 bases are TGTGCCAGCAGTGACTCAGGGAATGGCTACACCTTC. The variable domain in full, with the rest retrieved from reference TRBV2 and TRBJ1-2, is EPEVTQTPSHQVTQMGQEVILRCVPISNHLYFYWYRQILGQKVEFLVSFYNNEISEKSEIFDDQFSVERPDGSNFTLKIRSTKLEDSAMYFCASSDSGNGYTFGSGTRLTVV.

The rearrangement joins TRBV28 to TRBJ2-7; D gene ambiguous. This CDR3 has 14 residues. Germline values: CDR1 MDHEN, CDR2 SYDVKM. The V gene lost 5 bases and the J gene lost 3 bases, with 14 bases spanning the gap. The CDR3: CASSPPSRGYEQYF. The CDR3 nucleotides are TGTGCCAGCAGTCCACCCTCCAGAGGCTACGAGCAGTACTTC.

J is TRBJ1-2 and V is TRBV30, with a possible D match to TRBD1 (6 bases). Trimming pared 2 bases from V and 4 bases from J, leaving 11 bases between. This CDR3 contains 13 residues. Germline V CDR1 and CDR2: GTSNPN, SVGIG (reference sequence). The CDR3 DNA reads as TGTGCCTGGAGTCAAGGACAGTTCTATGGCTACACCTTC. Encoded protein: CAWSQGQFYGYTF.

This clone was seen a single time. This chain connects TRBV7-8 to TRBJ1-2; 7 positions agree with TRBD1. Germline loops: CDR1 SGHVS, CDR2 FQNEAQ. V lost 5 bases, J lost 8 bases, and 11 bases stayed unmatched. The CDR3 totals 14 residues. CDR3 residues: CASSPLTGNMGYTF. The CDR3 DNA sequence: TGTGCCAGCAGCCCACTGACAGGGAATATGGGCTACACCTTC.

This sequence joins TRBV6-6 and TRBJ2-7, with D unclear. Trimming pared 0 bases from V and 5 bases from J, leaving 11 bases between. Looked up from germline, CDR1 is MNHNY and CDR2 is SVGAGI (reference sequence). This CDR3 comprises 14 residues. CDR3 bases: TGTGCCAGCAGTTACTCGAGCACAGTCCACGAGCAGTACTTC. This encodes CASSYSSTVHEQYF.

This chain joins TRBV10-3 and TRBJ2-1; the match to TRBD1 covers 9 bases. V gave up 11 bases and J gave up 8 bases; unmatched junction bases: 10. The germline V gene encodes CDR1 ENHRY and CDR2 SYGVKD. CDR3 length equals 13 residues. CDR3 nucleotides: TGTGCCGCCGGGACTCGACAGGGGGATGAGCAGTTCTTC. The encoded protein is CAAGTRQGDEQFF.

This clone was picked up many times. The rearrangement links TRBV13 to TRBJ1-3; TRBD1 is a possible D gene (5 bases). The CDR3 length is 15 residues. CDR1 PRHDT and CDR2 FYEKMQ come from the germline V gene (reference sequence). The germline V and J ends were trimmed by 4 bases and 0 bases, with 10 bases remaining between them. DNA for the CDR3: TGTGCCAGCAGCTCGGGACTGTCCTCTGGAAACACCATATATTTT. Amino acids: CASSSGLSSGNTIYF.

V and J are TRBV20-1 and TRBJ1-2; no reliable D call. Per the germline V gene, CDR1 is DFQATT and CDR2 is SNEGSKA (reference sequence). The CDR3 has 11 residues. Trimming stripped 3 bases from V and 6 bases from J, with 8 bases between. The CDR3 spells CSASAGNGYTF. The CDR3 DNA is TGCAGTGCTAGTGCGGGGAATGGCTACACCTTC.

This clone turned up a few times. The chain carries TRBV3-1 (or the pseudogene TRBV3-2) and TRBJ2-2; D ambiguous. Germline CDR1 is LGHDT and CDR2 is YNNKEL (reference sequence). Trimming pared 5 bases from V and 0 bases from J, leaving 7 bases between. This CDR3 region has 14 residues. Here the CDR3 reads CASSNTPNTGELFF. The DNA for the CDR3 is TGTGCCAGCAGCAATACTCCGAACACCGGGGAGCTGTTTTTT.